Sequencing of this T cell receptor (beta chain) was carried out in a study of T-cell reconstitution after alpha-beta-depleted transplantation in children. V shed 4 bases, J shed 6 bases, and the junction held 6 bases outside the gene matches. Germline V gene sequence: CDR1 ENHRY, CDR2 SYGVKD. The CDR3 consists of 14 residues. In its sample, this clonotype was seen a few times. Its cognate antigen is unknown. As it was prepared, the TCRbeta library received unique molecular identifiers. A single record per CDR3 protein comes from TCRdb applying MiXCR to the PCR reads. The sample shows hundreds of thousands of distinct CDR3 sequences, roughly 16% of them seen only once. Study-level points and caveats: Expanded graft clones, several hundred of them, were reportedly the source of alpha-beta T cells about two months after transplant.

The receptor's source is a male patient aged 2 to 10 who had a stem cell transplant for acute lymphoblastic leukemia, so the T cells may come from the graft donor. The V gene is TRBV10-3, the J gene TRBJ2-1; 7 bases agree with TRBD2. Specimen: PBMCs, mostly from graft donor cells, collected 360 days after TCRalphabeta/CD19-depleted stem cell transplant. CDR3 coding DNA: TGTGCCATCAGTGGGAGGGAGGGCCGCAATGAGCAGTTCTTC. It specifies CAISGREGRNEQFF.